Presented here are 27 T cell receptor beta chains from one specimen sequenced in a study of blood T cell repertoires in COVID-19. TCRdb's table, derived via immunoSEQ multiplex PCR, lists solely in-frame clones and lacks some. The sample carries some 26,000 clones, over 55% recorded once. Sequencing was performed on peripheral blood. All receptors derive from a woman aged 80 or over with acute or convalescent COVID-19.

The CDR3 sequence: CASSLGQGGYNEQFF. CDR3 DNA: TGTGCCAGCAGTTTAGGGCAGGGAGGATACAATGAGCAGTTCTTC. The chain couples TRBV27 to TRBJ2-1; TRBD2 is a possible D gene (6 bases). Germline V gene sequence: CDR1 MNHEY, CDR2 SMNVEV (reference sequence). The CDR3 spans 15 residues. V was trimmed by 2 bases and J by 4 bases, leaving 12 bases between them.

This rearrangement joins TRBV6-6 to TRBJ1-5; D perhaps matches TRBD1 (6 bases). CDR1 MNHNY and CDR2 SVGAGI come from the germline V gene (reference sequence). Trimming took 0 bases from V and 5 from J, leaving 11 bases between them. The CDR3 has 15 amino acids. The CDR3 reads CASSYSGGGDQPQHF. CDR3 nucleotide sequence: TGTGCCAGCAGTTACTCAGGGGGAGGGGATCAGCCCCAGCATTTT.

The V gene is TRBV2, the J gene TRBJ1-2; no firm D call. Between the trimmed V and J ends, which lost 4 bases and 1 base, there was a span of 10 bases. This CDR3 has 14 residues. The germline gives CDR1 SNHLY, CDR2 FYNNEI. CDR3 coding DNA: TGTGCCAGCAGTGGGCAGAAAAATAACTATGGCTACACCTTC. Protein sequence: CASSGQKNNYGYTF. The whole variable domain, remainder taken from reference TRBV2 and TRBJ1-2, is EPEVTQTPSHQVTQMGQEVILRCVPISNHLYFYWYRQILGQKVEFLVSFYNNEISEKSEIFDDQFSVERPDGSNFTLKIRSTKLEDSAMYFCASSGQKNNYGYTFGSGTRLTVV.

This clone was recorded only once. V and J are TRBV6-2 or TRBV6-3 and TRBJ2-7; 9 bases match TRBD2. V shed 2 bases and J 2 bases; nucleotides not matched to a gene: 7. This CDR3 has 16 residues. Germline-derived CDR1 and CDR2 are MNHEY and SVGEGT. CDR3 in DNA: TGTGCCAGCAGTTACCCAATAGCGGGAGCCCCCTACGAGCAGTACTTC. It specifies CASSYPIAGAPYEQYF.

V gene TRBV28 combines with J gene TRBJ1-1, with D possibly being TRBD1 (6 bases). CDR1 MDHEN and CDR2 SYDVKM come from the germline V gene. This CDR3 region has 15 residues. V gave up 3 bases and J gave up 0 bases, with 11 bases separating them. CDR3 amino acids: CASSFTGRVNTEAFF. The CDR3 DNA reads TGTGCCAGCAGTTTTACAGGGAGGGTGAACACTGAAGCTTTCTTT.

CDR3 sequence reads: CASSLGQGEVYEQYF. In nucleotides, the CDR3 is TGTGCCAGCAGCCTCGGACAGGGTGAAGTCTACGAGCAGTACTTC. The chain joins TRBV2 to TRBJ2-7, with 8 nucleotides matching TRBD1. Looked up from germline, CDR1 is SNHLY and CDR2 is FYNNEI. The CDR3 is 15 amino acids. With 6 bases clipped from V and 3 bases from J, the junction kept 10 bases outside the gene matches. Full variable domain (remainder filled in from reference TRBV2 and TRBJ2-7): EPEVTQTPSHQVTQMGQEVILRCVPISNHLYFYWYRQILGQKVEFLVSFYNNEISEKSEIFDDQFSVERPDGSNFTLKIRSTKLEDSAMYFCASSLGQGEVYEQYFGPGTRLTVT.

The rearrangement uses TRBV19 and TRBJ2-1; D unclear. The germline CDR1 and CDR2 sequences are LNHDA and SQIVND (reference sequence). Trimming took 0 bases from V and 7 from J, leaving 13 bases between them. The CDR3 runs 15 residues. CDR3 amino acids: CASSIDLHYRNEQFF. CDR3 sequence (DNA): TGTGCCAGTAGTATAGATCTTCACTACCGAAATGAGCAGTTCTTC.

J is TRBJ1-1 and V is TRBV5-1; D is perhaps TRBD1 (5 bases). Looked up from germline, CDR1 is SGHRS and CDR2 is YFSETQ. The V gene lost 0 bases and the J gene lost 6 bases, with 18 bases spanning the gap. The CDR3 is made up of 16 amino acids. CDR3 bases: TGCGCCAGCAGCTTGGGAGATGGCAGGGCTCGGGCTGAAGCTTTCTTT. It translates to CASSLGDGRARAEAFF.

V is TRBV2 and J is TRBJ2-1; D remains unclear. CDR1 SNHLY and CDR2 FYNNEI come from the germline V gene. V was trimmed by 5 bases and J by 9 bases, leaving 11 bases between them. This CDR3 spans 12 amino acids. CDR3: CASSRVGGEQFF. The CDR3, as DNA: TGTGCCAGCAGTCGCGTAGGCGGTGAGCAGTTCTTC.

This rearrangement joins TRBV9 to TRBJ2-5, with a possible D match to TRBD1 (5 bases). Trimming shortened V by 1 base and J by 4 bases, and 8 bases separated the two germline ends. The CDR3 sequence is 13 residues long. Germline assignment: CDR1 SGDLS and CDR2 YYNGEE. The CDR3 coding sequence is TGTGCCAGCAGCGTATATCAGGGAGAGACCCAGTACTTC. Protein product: CASSVYQGETQYF. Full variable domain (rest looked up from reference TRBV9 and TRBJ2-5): DSGVTQTPKHLITATGQRVTLRCSPRSGDLSVYWYQQSLDQGLQFLIQYYNGEERAKGNILERFSAQQFPDLHSELNLSSLELGDSALYFCASSVYQGETQYFGPGTRLLVL.

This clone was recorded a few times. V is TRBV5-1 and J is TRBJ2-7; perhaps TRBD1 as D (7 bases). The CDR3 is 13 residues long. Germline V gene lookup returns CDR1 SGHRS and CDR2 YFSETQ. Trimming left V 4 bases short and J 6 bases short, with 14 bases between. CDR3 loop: CASSKTGEVEQYF. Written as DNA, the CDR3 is TGCGCCAGCAGCAAAACAGGGGAGGTCGAGCAGTACTTC. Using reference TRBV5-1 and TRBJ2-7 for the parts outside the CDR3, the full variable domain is KAGVTQTPRYLIKTRGQQVTLSCSPISGHRSVSWYQQTPGQGLQFLFEYFSETQRNKGNFPGRFSGRQFSNSRSEMNVSTLELGDSALYLCASSKTGEVEQYFGPGTRLTVT.

The CDR3, as DNA: TGTGCCAGCCGTATATCCAGCATGTCGGGGAGTGAAAAACTGTTTTTT. Its protein is CASRISSMSGSEKLFF. The rearrangement links TRBV6-6 to TRBJ1-4; D unresolved. V lost 8 bases and J 7 bases, leaving 23 bases between the germline ends. CDR3 length equals 16 residues. The germline gives CDR1 MNHNY, CDR2 SVGAGI (reference sequence).

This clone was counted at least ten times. The CDR3 protein is CASLKGGGESTDTQYF. For the CDR3, the DNA is TGTGCCAGCTTGAAGGGGGGGGGCGAGAGCACAGATACGCAGTATTTT. This sequence joins TRBV6-6 and TRBJ2-3, with TRBD2 as a possible D gene (7 bases). V lost 8 bases, J lost 0 bases, and 18 bases lay in between. This CDR3 is 16 amino acids long. Germline V CDR1 and CDR2: MNHNY, SVGAGI (reference sequence).

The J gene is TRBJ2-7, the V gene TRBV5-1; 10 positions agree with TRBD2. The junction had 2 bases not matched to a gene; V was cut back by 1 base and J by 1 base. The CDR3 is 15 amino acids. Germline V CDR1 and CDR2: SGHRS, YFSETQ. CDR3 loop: CASSLRTSGSYEQYF. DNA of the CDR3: TGCGCCAGCAGCTTGAGGACTAGCGGATCCTACGAGCAGTACTTC. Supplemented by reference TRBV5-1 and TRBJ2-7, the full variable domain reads KAGVTQTPRYLIKTRGQQVTLSCSPISGHRSVSWYQQTPGQGLQFLFEYFSETQRNKGNFPGRFSGRQFSNSRSEMNVSTLELGDSALYLCASSLRTSGSYEQYFGPGTRLTVT.

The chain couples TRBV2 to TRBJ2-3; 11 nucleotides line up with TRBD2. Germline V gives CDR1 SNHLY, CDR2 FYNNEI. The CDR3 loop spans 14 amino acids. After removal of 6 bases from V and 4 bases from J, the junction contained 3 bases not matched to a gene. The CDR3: CASRVAGGADTQYF. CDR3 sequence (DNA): TGTGCCAGCAGAGTAGCGGGGGGGGCAGATACGCAGTATTTT.

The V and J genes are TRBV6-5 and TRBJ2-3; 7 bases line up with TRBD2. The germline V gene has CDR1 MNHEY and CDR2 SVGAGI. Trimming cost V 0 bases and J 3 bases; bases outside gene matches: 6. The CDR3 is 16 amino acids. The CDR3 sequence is CASSYSSSGPTDTQYF. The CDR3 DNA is TGTGCCAGCAGTTACTCCAGTAGCGGGCCTACAGATACGCAGTATTTT.

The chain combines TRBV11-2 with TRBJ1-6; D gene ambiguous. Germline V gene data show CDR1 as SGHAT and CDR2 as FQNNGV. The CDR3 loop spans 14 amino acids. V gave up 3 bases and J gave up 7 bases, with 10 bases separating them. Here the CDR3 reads CASSLGGRNSPLHF. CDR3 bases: TGTGCCAGCAGCTTGGGAGGCAGAAATTCACCCCTCCACTTT.

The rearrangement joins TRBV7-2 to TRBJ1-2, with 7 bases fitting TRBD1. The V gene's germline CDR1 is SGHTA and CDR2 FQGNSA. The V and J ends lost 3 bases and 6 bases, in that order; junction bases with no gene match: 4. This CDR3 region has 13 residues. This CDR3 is CASSFGTADGYTF. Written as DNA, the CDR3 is TGTGCCAGCAGCTTCGGGACAGCGGATGGCTACACCTTC.

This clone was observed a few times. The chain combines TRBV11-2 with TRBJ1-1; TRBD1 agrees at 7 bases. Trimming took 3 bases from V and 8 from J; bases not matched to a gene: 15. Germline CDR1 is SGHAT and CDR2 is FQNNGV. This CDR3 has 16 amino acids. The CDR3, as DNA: TGTGCCAGCAGCTTTGTAATGGACCACAGGGGTACCGAAGCTTTCTTT. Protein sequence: CASSFVMDHRGTEAFF.

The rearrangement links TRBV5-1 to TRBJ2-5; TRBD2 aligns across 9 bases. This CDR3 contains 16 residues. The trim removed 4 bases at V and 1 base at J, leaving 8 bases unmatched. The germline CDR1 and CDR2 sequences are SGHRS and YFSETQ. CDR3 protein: CASSGVASGTQETQYF. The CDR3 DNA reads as TGCGCCAGCAGCGGGGTGGCTAGCGGGACCCAAGAGACCCAGTACTTC.

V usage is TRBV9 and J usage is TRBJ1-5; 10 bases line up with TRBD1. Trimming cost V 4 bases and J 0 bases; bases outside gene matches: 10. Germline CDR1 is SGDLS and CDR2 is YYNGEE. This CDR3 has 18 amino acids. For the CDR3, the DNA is TGTGCCAGCAGCCCTGGGACAGGGGATAAGGATAGCAATCAGCCCCAGCATTTT. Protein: CASSPGTGDKDSNQPQHF.

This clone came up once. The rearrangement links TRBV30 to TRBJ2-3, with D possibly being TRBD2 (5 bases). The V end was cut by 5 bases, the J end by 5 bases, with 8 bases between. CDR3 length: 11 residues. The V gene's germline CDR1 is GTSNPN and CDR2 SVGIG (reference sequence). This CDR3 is CAWARGDTQYF. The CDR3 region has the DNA TGTGCCTGGGCACGGGGAGATACGCAGTATTTT.

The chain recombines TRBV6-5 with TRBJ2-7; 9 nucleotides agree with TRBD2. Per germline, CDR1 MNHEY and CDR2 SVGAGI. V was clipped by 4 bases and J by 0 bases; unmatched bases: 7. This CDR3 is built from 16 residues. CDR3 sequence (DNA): TGTGCCAGCAGTTCTCTTGCGGGGGGGAGCTCCTACGAGCAGTACTTC. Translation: CASSSLAGGSSYEQYF.

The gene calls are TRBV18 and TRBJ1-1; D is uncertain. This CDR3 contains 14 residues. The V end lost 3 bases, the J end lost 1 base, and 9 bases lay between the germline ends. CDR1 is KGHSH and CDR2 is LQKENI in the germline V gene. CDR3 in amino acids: CASSPLTENTEAFF. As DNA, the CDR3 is TGTGCCAGCTCACCTCTTACAGAGAACACTGAAGCTTTCTTT. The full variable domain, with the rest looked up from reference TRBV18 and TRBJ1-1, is NAGVMQNPRHLVRRRGQEARLRCSPMKGHSHVYWYRQLPEEGLKFMVYLQKENIIDESGMPKERFSAEFPKEGPSILRIQQVVRGDSAAYFCASSPLTENTEAFFGQGTRLTVV.

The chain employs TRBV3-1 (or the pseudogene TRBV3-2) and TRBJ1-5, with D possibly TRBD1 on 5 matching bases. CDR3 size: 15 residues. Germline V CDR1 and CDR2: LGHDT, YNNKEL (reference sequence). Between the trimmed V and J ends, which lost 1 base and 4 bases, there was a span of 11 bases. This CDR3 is CASSQGGIDNQPQHF. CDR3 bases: TGTGCCAGCAGCCAAGGGGGCATTGATAATCAGCCCCAGCATTTT.

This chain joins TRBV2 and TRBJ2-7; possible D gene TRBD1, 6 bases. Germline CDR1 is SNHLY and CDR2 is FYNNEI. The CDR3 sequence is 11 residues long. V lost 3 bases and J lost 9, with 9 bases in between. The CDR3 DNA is TGTGCCAGCAGTGAGCAGGGGAGGCAGTACTTC. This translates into CASSEQGRQYF.

The CDR3 region has the DNA TGTGCCAGCAGCTTACTCGGCCCGGACAAAAAACTGTTTTTT. Amino acids: CASSLLGPDKKLFF. This chain connects TRBV7-6 to TRBJ1-4; TRBD1 might be the D (5 bases). The CDR3 consists of 14 residues. V dropped 2 bases and J dropped 9 bases, with 13 bases sitting between them. Germline CDR1 reads SGHVS; CDR2 reads FNYEAQ.